What follows describes a single T cell receptor beta chain. The source of the sample is a study of spatial heterogeneity in lung cancer. Study-level background: The study consistently detected more beta-chain than alpha-chain sequences.

The V end lost 7 bases, the J end lost 5 bases, and 12 bases lay between the germline ends. The CDR3 is made up of 13 amino acids. Per the germline V gene, CDR1 is LNHDA and CDR2 is SQIVND (reference sequence). Time point of the sample: sample taken at primary tumor resection. From tumor, nontumor lung or frozen PBMC, whole RNA was taken unsorted for sequencing. Individually, TCR cDNA molecules were each labelled with a unique molecular identifier. Using its own MiXCR run on the 5' RACE reads, TCRdb lists one record per CDR3 protein. In the table there are about 86,000 distinct CDR3 sequences, 10% to 15% of which are singletons.

The chain carries TRBV19 and TRBJ1-5; unclear D gene. The material was PBMCs, obtained at surgery. This clonotype was obtained from a male donor with early-stage non-small cell lung cancer. The CDR3 loop reads CASNWGGDQPQHF. The CDR3 DNA is TGTGCCAGTAATTGGGGTGGGGATCAGCCCCAGCATTTT.